Shown below are 5 T cell receptor beta chains from a single sample sequenced in a study of T-cell memory formation after mild COVID-19. MiXCR was run by TCRdb on the 5' RACE reads, yielding one entry per CDR3 protein. The repertoire has 300,000 to 400,000 distinct CDR3 sequences, about a sixth of them found once; the top ten carry about a fifth. Sequenced material: PBMCs or a T cell subset sorted from them (not recorded which). The receptors originated from a man between 18 and 35 years old who had mild COVID-19 (a few samples of this study predate the infection). Cell type and time point are not known.

The chain recombines TRBV15 with TRBJ1-5, with D hard to call. V dropped 0 bases and J dropped 6 bases, with 6 bases sitting between them. Per germline, CDR1 LNHNV and CDR2 YYDKDF (reference sequence). The CDR3 sequence is 13 residues long. This CDR3 reads CATSRDWFQPQHF. The CDR3 region has the DNA TGTGCCACCAGCAGAGATTGGTTTCAGCCCCAGCATTTT.

The J gene is TRBJ1-1, the V gene TRBV19; D gene uncertain. From germline, CDR1 is LNHDA and CDR2 SQIVND (reference sequence). V was clipped by 6 bases and J by 5 bases, with 13 bases between them. The CDR3 consists of 13 residues. Here the CDR3 DNA reads TGTGCCAGTAGGGGGATCGAGTGGACTGAAGCTTTCTTT. Amino acids: CASRGIEWTEAFF.

This clonotype turned up a few times. This chain connects TRBV6-4 to TRBJ2-1, with TRBD1 matching 7 bases. Germline V lookup: CDR1 MRHNA, CDR2 SNTAGT. Trimming removed 6 bases from V and 1 base from J; junction bases left unmatched: 9. This CDR3 is built from 16 residues. CDR3 sequence: CASSRTGEFSYNEQFF. The CDR3 DNA sequence: TGTGCCAGCAGCAGAACAGGGGAGTTTTCCTACAATGAGCAGTTCTTC.

A few counts support this clonotype. The chain carries TRBV5-1 and TRBJ2-1; 11 nucleotides line up with TRBD2. Germline V gene sequence: CDR1 SGHRS, CDR2 YFSETQ. With 4 bases clipped from V and 7 bases from J, the junction kept 10 bases outside the gene matches. The length of the CDR3 is 16 residues. CDR3 residues: CASSPQTSGVSNEQFF. For the CDR3, the DNA is TGCGCCAGCAGCCCCCAGACTAGCGGGGTATCAAATGAGCAGTTCTTC.

The rearrangement joins TRBV20-1 to TRBJ2-5; a weak D match, TRBD2 (6 bases). This CDR3 has 13 residues. Germline V gene lookup returns CDR1 DFQATT and CDR2 SNEGSKA (reference sequence). V was pared by 0 bases and J by 3 bases, with 8 bases between. CDR3 amino acids: CSARDAGKETQYF. The CDR3 nucleotides are TGCAGTGCTAGAGATGCGGGGAAAGAGACCCAGTACTTC.